This T cell receptor beta chain originates from a study of cytomegalovirus exposure and HLA in healthy donors. Study conclusions and caveats: Within an earlier analysis, most TCR beta V segments proved productive either about 87% or about 30% of the time. Most sequenced TCRs were rare (though some public TCRs occurred in many donors). Judged likely to be a sequencing artifact was a cluster of highly shared sequence variants.

Primers: 60 Vbeta forward and 13 Jbeta reverse. As handled by the study authors: Later, an analysis found 75 million to 100 million unique TCR beta chains, and roughly 10 million of these were shared. The table came from immunoSEQ multiplex PCR; TCRdb's copy has only in-frame clones and leaves some out. The V and J calls and clone size are taken from that table; D and trimming were inferred from the DNA. Of approximately 100,000 clones in the sample, more than 60% are singletons; the top ten hold approximately 9.2%. A word on this clone: The target antigen is unknown.

The J segment lost 7 bases and the V segment lost 0 bases, leaving 5 bases of the junction unmatched. The CDR3 loop spans 15 amino acids. Germline V CDR1 and CDR2: WNHNN, SYGVQD (reference sequence). The clonotype was recovered from a human donor in good health. This sequence joins TRBV10-1 and TRBJ1-4; 7 nucleotides align to TRBD1. Source material: PBMCs. CDR3 region: CASSESRDSSEKLFF. DNA for the CDR3: TGCGCCAGCAGTGAGTCGCGGGACAGTTCTGAAAAACTGTTTTTT.